Following are 20 T cell receptor beta chains from one sample sequenced in a study of cytomegalovirus exposure and HLA in healthy donors. Both 60 Vbeta primers and 13 Jbeta primers went into the PCR. Clones were read by immunoSEQ multiplex PCR, and TCRdb kept only the in-frame ones, dropping some. The table has 170,000 or so clones, around four fifths seen once. Sample: PBMCs. All receptors come from a woman in her thirties in good health and CMV-seronegative.

This chain links TRBV6-1 with TRBJ2-7; weak D call: TRBD1 (6 bases). The germline V and J ends were trimmed by 4 bases and 6 bases, with 10 bases remaining between them. This CDR3 region has 12 residues. Germline lookup yields CDR1 MNHNS and CDR2 SASEGT. The CDR3 DNA follows: TGTGCCAGCAGTGGGATCAGGGGCGAGCAGTACTTC. Protein product: CASSGIRGEQYF.

CDR3 amino acids: CASSLSAQIYGYTF. CDR3 coding DNA: TGTGCCAGCAGTTTATCGGCACAGATCTATGGCTACACCTTC. The V call is TRBV27, the J call TRBJ1-2; D not resolved. Germline CDR1 MNHEY, CDR2 SMNVEV (reference sequence). V was trimmed by 0 bases and J by 4 bases, leaving 9 bases between them. This CDR3 comprises 14 residues.

The chain recombines TRBV14 with TRBJ1-2, with a possible D match to TRBD1 (6 bases). V was cut by 4 bases and J by 5 bases, with 14 bases left in between. This CDR3 is built from 14 residues. The germline V gene has CDR1 SGHDN and CDR2 FVKESK. CDR3 bases: TGTGCCAGCAGCCCTGGACAGAATCTTTATGGCTACACCTTC. Translation gives CASSPGQNLYGYTF.

The V gene is TRBV28, the J gene TRBJ1-1; no firm D call. Germline V gene sequence: CDR1 MDHEN, CDR2 SYDVKM. The CDR3 sequence is 11 residues long. The germline V and J ends were trimmed by 3 bases and 6 bases, with 5 bases remaining between them. The DNA for the CDR3 is TGTGCCAGCAGTTTCGGGGCTGAAGCTTTCTTT. It is translated as CASSFGAEAFF. Based on the CDR3 plus reference TRBV28 and TRBJ1-1, the full variable domain is DVKVTQSSRYLVKRTGEKVFLECVQDMDHENMFWYRQDPGLGLRLIYFSYDVKMKEKGDIPEGYSVSREKKERFSLILESASTNQTSMYLCASSFGAEAFFGQGTRLTVV.

This chain connects TRBV5-5 to TRBJ1-3; D ambiguous. V dropped 3 bases and J dropped 2 bases, with 3 bases sitting between them. The CDR3 is 12 amino acids. The germline gives CDR1 SGHKS, CDR2 YYEKEE (reference sequence). The CDR3 region has the DNA TGTGCCAGCAGCTCCACTGGAAACACCATATATTTT. It translates to CASSSTGNTIYF.

The chain has TRBV5-8 and TRBJ2-1; 10 bases are shared with TRBD2. CDR1 is SGHTS, CDR2 YDEGEE, per germline. CDR3 size: 15 residues. The ends lost 4 bases at V and 7 bases at J; junction bases unmatched: 8. The CDR3: CASSIGLAADNEQFF. CDR3 nucleotides: TGTGCCAGCAGCATAGGACTAGCGGCCGATAATGAGCAGTTCTTC.

V usage is TRBV28 and J usage is TRBJ1-1, with 11 nucleotides matching TRBD1. This CDR3 is 17 amino acids long. CDR1 is MDHEN and CDR2 is SYDVKM in the germline V gene. With 1 base clipped from V and 3 bases from J, the junction kept 7 bases outside the gene matches. CDR3 sequence reads: CASSLSLGQGEHTEAFF. In DNA, the CDR3 is TGTGCCAGCAGTTTATCCTTGGGACAGGGGGAACACACTGAAGCTTTCTTT.

This chain connects TRBV21-1 to TRBJ1-2. TRBV21-1 is listed as a pseudogene. CDR3 length: 18 amino acids. CDR3 protein: CASSKDSKREWGLYGYTF. The CDR3 DNA reads TGTGCCAGTAGCAAGGACTCAAAAAGGGAATGGGGACTATATGGCTACACCTTC.

The V and J genes are TRBV10-3 and TRBJ1-6, with D possibly being TRBD1 (5 bases). The CDR3 covers 14 residues. The V and J ends lost 6 bases and 3 bases respectively, with 9 bases between them. CDR1 is ENHRY and CDR2 is SYGVKD in the germline V gene. Here the CDR3 reads CAIRKDSYNSPLHF. In DNA, the CDR3 is TGTGCCATCAGGAAAGACAGCTATAATTCACCCCTCCACTTT.

This clone was counted only a few times. V and J are TRBV28 and TRBJ1-4; 10 nucleotides match TRBD1. The CDR3 consists of 16 residues. V gave up 5 bases and J gave up 5 bases; unmatched junction bases: 8. Germline V CDR1 and CDR2: MDHEN, SYDVKM. CDR3 in DNA: TGTGCCAGCAGTGTCGGGACAGGGGCGCCAAATGAAAAACTGTTTTTT. Residues: CASSVGTGAPNEKLFF.

The V call is TRBV9, the J call TRBJ1-3; D remains unclear. Germline-derived CDR1 and CDR2 are SGDLS and YYNGEE. Trimming pared 4 bases from V and 4 bases from J, leaving 6 bases between. The CDR3 spans 12 residues. CDR3 amino acids: CASSPGGNTIYF. The DNA of the CDR3 is TGTGCCAGCAGCCCCGGGGGAAACACCATATATTTT.

V and J are TRBV5-1 and TRBJ1-1, with D perhaps TRBD1 (6 bases). The CDR3 runs to 16 residues. Germline loops: CDR1 SGHRS, CDR2 YFSETQ. Trimming removed 1 base at V and 0 bases at J, with 13 bases between. The CDR3: CASSLSTGIMNTEAFF. The CDR3 nucleotides read TGCGCCAGCAGCTTGAGTACAGGGATAATGAACACTGAAGCTTTCTTT. The whole variable domain, remainder taken from reference TRBV5-1 and TRBJ1-1, is KAGVTQTPRYLIKTRGQQVTLSCSPISGHRSVSWYQQTPGQGLQFLFEYFSETQRNKGNFPGRFSGRQFSNSRSEMNVSTLELGDSALYLCASSLSTGIMNTEAFFGQGTRLTVV.

The genes are TRBV12-5 and TRBJ2-1; TRBD2 agrees at 11 bases. Trimming at V came to 7 bases and at J to 4 bases, leaving 3 bases not matched to a gene. Germline CDR1 and CDR2: LGHNT and FRNRAP. This CDR3 is built from 14 residues. In nucleotides, the CDR3 is TGTGCTAGTGATGCTAGCGGGGGGTACAATGAGCAGTTCTTC. It translates to CASDASGGYNEQFF.

The rearrangement links TRBV11-2 to TRBJ2-3, with D perhaps matching TRBD1 (5 bases). The V gene lost 1 base and the J gene lost 1 base, with 12 bases spanning the gap. The germline V gene encodes CDR1 SGHAT and CDR2 FQNNGV. The CDR3 loop spans 16 amino acids. The DNA for the CDR3 is TGTGCCAGCAGCTTAGTGGTAGGGGAAGGCACAGATACGCAGTATTTT. This translates into CASSLVVGEGTDTQYF.

The chain employs TRBV10-3 and TRBJ2-2; D uncertain. With 4 bases removed from V and 7 bases from J, the gap between germline ends came to 10 bases. CDR3 length: 13 residues. Germline CDR1 is ENHRY and CDR2 is SYGVKD. The CDR3 DNA is TGTGCCATCAGTGGACTTGCGGACGGGGAGCTGTTTTTT. This sequence encodes CAISGLADGELFF.

This clone has just a few counts. This chain connects TRBV9 to TRBJ1-2; 9 bases are a match to TRBD1. Germline CDR1 is SGDLS and CDR2 is YYNGEE. V lost 2 bases and J lost 8; bases outside the gene matches: 7. This CDR3 comprises 14 residues. The CDR3 reads CASSVGGTGPGYTF. The CDR3, as DNA: TGTGCCAGCAGCGTTGGAGGGACAGGGCCGGGCTACACCTTC.

A remark on this clone: One junction end does not reproduce the germline sequence, and a read error may be involved. The rearrangement links TRBV14 to TRBJ1-5; D not resolved. This CDR3 has 15 amino acids. Germline V gene sequence: CDR1 SGHDN, CDR2 FVKESK. DNA for the CDR3: TGTGCCGGCAGCCAAGATGCCGGGATAGGGCAGCCCCAGCATTTT. Translated, it gives CAGSQDAGIGQPQHF.

This chain uses TRBV29-1 with TRBJ1-2, with 12 bases that match TRBD1. V shed 5 bases and J 5 bases; nucleotides not matched to a gene: 9. This CDR3 contains 15 residues. Germline V gene lookup returns CDR1 SQVTM and CDR2 ANQGSEA. CDR3 in DNA: TGCAGCGTTTCAGGGACAGGGGGCGCGGGGTATGGCTACACCTTC. Encoded protein: CSVSGTGGAGYGYTF. Drawing the rest from reference TRBV29-1 and TRBJ1-2, the complete variable domain is SAVISQKPSRDICQRGTSLTIQCQVDSQVTMMFWYRQQPGQSLTLIATANQGSEATYESGFVIDKFPISRPNLTFSTLTVSNMSPEDSSIYLCSVSGTGGAGYGYTFGSGTRLTVV.

The V gene is TRBV28, the J gene TRBJ1-1; TRBD1 is a possible D gene (5 bases). The CDR3 totals 15 residues. Trimming took off 2 bases at V and 4 bases at J, with 14 bases between the two ends. Germline assignment: CDR1 MDHEN and CDR2 SYDVKM. CDR3 protein: CASSLGGTGGTEAFF. CDR3 DNA: TGTGCCAGCAGTTTAGGGGGGACGGGGGGCACTGAAGCTTTCTTT.

The rearrangement links TRBV19 to TRBJ2-3; TRBD2 might be the D (5 bases). Germline CDR1 LNHDA, CDR2 SQIVND (reference sequence). This CDR3 has 11 amino acids. The V and J ends lost 3 bases and 10 bases respectively, with 8 bases between them. CDR3 residues: CASSMSGAQYF. The CDR3 DNA sequence: TGTGCCAGTAGTATGTCCGGGGCGCAGTATTTT. Combining the CDR3 with reference TRBV19 and TRBJ2-3 gives the whole variable domain DGGITQSPKYLFRKEGQNVTLSCEQNLNHDAMYWYRQDPGQGLRLIYYSQIVNDFQKGDIAEGYSVSREKKESFPLTVTSAQKNPTAFYLCASSMSGAQYFGPGTRLTVL.